A selection of T cell receptor beta chains follows, all from one sample in a study of response to subunit inactivated influenza vaccine. In TCRdb, the RT-PCR reads were re-called with MiXCR into one record per CDR3 protein. Of roughly 170,000 distinct CDR3 sequences listed, around 9.2% were seen once; the top ten hold 11%. The sequences come from non-naive T cells sorted from PBMCs, collected on the day of vaccination. The receptors originated from a man in his fifties or sixties who received an inactivated influenza vaccine. CDR3s include the opening cysteine and the closing phenylalanine or tryptophan. D genes are given only for firm matches. Where a row states a size, it is once, few, many or the class of an expanded clone; other rows omit it.

clone_size,j_call,v_call,d_call,cdr3_nt,cdr3_aa
few,TRBJ2-7,TRBV28,NA,TGTGCCAGCAGTCGGATGGGCGGGACACTGAGCTCCTACGAGCAGTACTTC,CASSRMGGTLSSYEQYF
few,TRBJ2-1,TRBV5-5,TRBD2,TGTGCCAGCAGCTTGGTAGCGGGGGTCTACAATGAGCAGTTCTTC,CASSLVAGVYNEQFF
NA,TRBJ1-5,TRBV2,NA,TGTGCCAGCAGTGGTGGTGTGGATCAGCCCCAGCATTTT,CASSGGVDQPQHF
few,TRBJ1-1,TRBV28,TRBD1,TGTGCCGGGGGGACAGGATTCACTGAAGCTTTCTTT,CAGGTGFTEAFF
few,TRBJ1-5,TRBV4-2,NA,TGTGCCAGCAGCCAAGATGCCGCGGGGGGCTTTCGTCAGCCCCAGCATTTT,CASSQDAAGGFRQPQHF
few,TRBJ1-2,TRBV28,NA,TGTGCCAGCAGTTTGGGGGGCCCTGCTAACTATGGCTACACCTTC,CASSLGGPANYGYTF
many,TRBJ1-1,TRBV10-3,TRBD1,TGTGCCATCAGTGCACAGGGGGTTGACACTGAAGCTTTCTTT,CAISAQGVDTEAFF
once,TRBJ2-2,TRBV7-3,NA,TGTGCCAGCAGCTCCGCGCCTTCTGCCGGGGAGCTGTTTTTT,CASSSAPSAGELFF
NA,TRBJ2-7,TRBV27,NA,TGTGCCAGCAAAACCGGGGGCGGGATTTCCTACGAGCAGTACTTC,CASKTGGGISYEQYF
many,TRBJ2-7,TRBV6-1,NA,TGTGCCGCTAGGGACGTTGACTCCTACGAGCAGTACTTC,CAARDVDSYEQYF
many,TRBJ2-5,TRBV19,NA,TGTGCCAGTAGTCCCGGTGTTTTCGAGACCCAGTACTTC,CASSPGVFETQYF
few,TRBJ2-5,TRBV7-9,NA,TGTGCCAGCAGCCCGGGGATAGTAGAGACCCAGTACTTC,CASSPGIVETQYF
many,TRBJ2-6,TRBV6-5,NA,TGTGCCAGCAGTTTTAGGGGGGCCCTAGGTGGCGGGGCCAACGTCCTGACTTTC,CASSFRGALGGGANVLTF
NA,TRBJ2-3,TRBV5-1,TRBD2,TGCGCCAGCAGCTCGACTAGCGGCACAGATACGCAGTATTTT,CASSSTSGTDTQYF
few,TRBJ2-3,TRBV28,TRBD2,TGTGCCAGCAGTATTCGACTAGCGGAATACACAGATACGCAGTATTTT,CASSIRLAEYTDTQYF
many,TRBJ2-5,TRBV5-1,TRBD1,TGCGCCAGCAGCTTGGCCTTGGGCAGGGGGCAGTTAGAGACCCAGTACTTC,CASSLALGRGQLETQYF
NA,TRBJ2-1,TRBV11-1,TRBD2,TGTGCCAGCAGCTTTTTTACTAGCGGGGGTCTGGGTGATGAGCAGTTCTTC,CASSFFTSGGLGDEQFF